This T cell receptor beta chain was obtained from a study of cytomegalovirus exposure and HLA in healthy donors. Study overall: Both the approximately 130 validation repertoires and the approximately 700 first-cohort repertoires used the same platform, as reported by a later analysis. Study results and caveats: Most TCR sequences were uncommon, yet certain public TCRs appeared in many donors.

Separate from the approximately 670-subject first cohort, the roughly 110-subject validation cohort was the one that the donors belonged to. A remark on this clone: Its antigen remains unknown.

This CDR3 has 16 residues. Trimming left V 10 bases short and J 5 bases short, with 23 bases between. Germline V gene sequence: CDR1 MNHNY, CDR2 SVGAGI (reference sequence). The method was immunoSEQ multiplex PCR; TCRdb's version includes in-frame clones alone and lacks a portion of them. Of 150,000 to 200,000 clones listed, 65% to 90% were seen once; the top ten hold 2% to 2.5%. The gene calls are TRBV6-6 and TRBJ2-2, with D perhaps matching TRBD1 (5 bases). Sequencing was carried out using PBMCs. The clonotype comes from a woman aged 18-29 years in good health and CMV-seronegative. The CDR3 sequence is CATAEGRTKSTGELFF. The CDR3 DNA is TGTGCCACCGCAGAAGGACGGACAAAATCTACCGGGGAGCTGTTTTTT.